What follows describes a single T cell receptor beta chain. Its antigen is currently unknown. The data are from a study of cytomegalovirus exposure and HLA in healthy donors. Germline V CDR1 and CDR2: SGHAT, FQNNGV. Trimming shortened V by 2 bases and J by 5 bases, and 13 bases separated the two germline ends. This CDR3 comprises 14 residues. The PCR was carried out with 60 Vbeta primers and 13 Jbeta primers. Using immunoSEQ multiplex PCR, the repertoire was profiled, and TCRdb retains in-frame clones only, with some absent. The table lists over 90,000 clones, around 57% of them singletons. Study results and caveats: TCR beta V- and J-gene trimming was later associated with a missense DCLRE1C variant. A later analysis reportedly found fewer N-insertions in an Asian-associated ancestry cluster than the roughly 670-donor mean.

The donors comprised healthy bone marrow donors. The sequence derives from a human donor in good health. Sequencing was done on a sample of PBMCs. V is TRBV11-2 and J is TRBJ2-7; D is possibly TRBD2 (6 bases). The CDR3 sequence: CASSLTGGSNEQYF. Written as DNA, the CDR3 is TGTGCCAGCAGCTTAACCGGGGGATCAAACGAGCAGTACTTC.